Listed here are 7 T cell receptor beta chains from one sample, sequenced in a study of OX40 agonist ivuxolimab in advanced cancers. The table came from immunoSEQ multiplex PCR; TCRdb's copy has only in-frame clones and leaves some out. The sample consists of about 45,000 clones, roughly 88% of them appearing once. The sequences come from CD4+ or CD8+ T cells sorted from blood, collected in a trial of the OX40 agonist ivuxolimab. These receptors were taken from an adult with an advanced solid tumor such as melanoma, head and neck, liver or kidney cancer.

Comments on this clone: At the DNA level, this CDR3 is encoded by other sequences in the same sample as well. The V gene is TRBV5-1, the J gene TRBJ2-5; D not certain. Germline assignment: CDR1 SGHRS and CDR2 YFSETQ. The V end was cut by 4 bases, the J end by 0 bases, with 10 bases between. The CDR3 runs 14 residues. As DNA, the CDR3 is TGCGCCAGCAGCAAAAGAACAGACCAAGAGACCCAGTACTTC. This gives the protein CASSKRTDQETQYF.

CDR3 residues: CASSPVTGTEAFF. The DNA for the CDR3 is TGTGCCAGCAGCCCCGTAACCGGCACTGAAGCTTTCTTT. The rearrangement links TRBV27 to TRBJ1-1; D gene uncertain. Deletions cut 6 bases from V and 4 bases from J, with 12 bases between. Germline V CDR1 and CDR2: MNHEY, SMNVEV (reference sequence). The CDR3 length is 13 residues.

The DNA for the CDR3 is TGTGCCAGCAGTGAAGGGGGGGGCGCAAACAAAAACACCATATATTTT. This translates into CASSEGGGANKNTIYF. This sequence joins TRBV6-1 and TRBJ1-3, with D possibly TRBD1 on 6 matching bases. The CDR3 runs 16 residues. Germline V gene lookup returns CDR1 MNHNS and CDR2 SASEGT. The ends were cut back, 1 base at V and 6 bases at J, with 16 bases in the middle.

This chain joins TRBV6-6 and TRBJ1-2; D remains unclear. This CDR3 region has 16 residues. V shed 6 bases and J shed 1 base, with 18 bases lying between them. The germline V gene has CDR1 MNHNY and CDR2 SVGAGI (reference sequence). CDR3 sequence (DNA): TGTGCCAGCAGCCAGGACGGCCGAGGACTTAACTATGGCTACACCTTC. Protein: CASSQDGRGLNYGYTF.

The rearrangement links TRBV6-6 to TRBJ2-7; 8 bases line up with TRBD1. The CDR3 is 14 residues long. Germline trimming cut 7 bases from V and 3 bases from J; bases unmatched to any gene: 8. Germline CDR1 MNHNY, CDR2 SVGAGI (reference sequence). CDR3 sequence: CASTFGQGSYEQYF. CDR3 coding DNA: TGTGCCAGCACCTTCGGACAGGGCAGCTACGAGCAGTACTTC.

V and J are TRBV19 and TRBJ2-2; TRBD1 agrees at 8 bases. CDR1 is LNHDA and CDR2 is SQIVND in the germline V gene (reference sequence). Unmatched junction bases numbered 5, after V lost 4 bases and J lost 4 bases. The CDR3 totals 15 residues. Here the CDR3 DNA reads TGTGCCAGTAGTACAGGGGGCACGGGCACCGGGGAGCTGTTTTTT. Protein sequence: CASSTGGTGTGELFF.

This rearrangement joins TRBV14 to TRBJ1-2, with D possibly matching TRBD1 (5 bases). The V gene's germline CDR1 is SGHDN and CDR2 FVKESK. This CDR3 region has 16 residues. Trimming removed 3 bases from V and 8 bases from J, with 22 bases in between. CDR3 DNA: TGTGCCAGCAGCCACGGCCTAGGTTCGGGGGATCGCGGCTACACCTTC. This sequence encodes CASSHGLGSGDRGYTF.